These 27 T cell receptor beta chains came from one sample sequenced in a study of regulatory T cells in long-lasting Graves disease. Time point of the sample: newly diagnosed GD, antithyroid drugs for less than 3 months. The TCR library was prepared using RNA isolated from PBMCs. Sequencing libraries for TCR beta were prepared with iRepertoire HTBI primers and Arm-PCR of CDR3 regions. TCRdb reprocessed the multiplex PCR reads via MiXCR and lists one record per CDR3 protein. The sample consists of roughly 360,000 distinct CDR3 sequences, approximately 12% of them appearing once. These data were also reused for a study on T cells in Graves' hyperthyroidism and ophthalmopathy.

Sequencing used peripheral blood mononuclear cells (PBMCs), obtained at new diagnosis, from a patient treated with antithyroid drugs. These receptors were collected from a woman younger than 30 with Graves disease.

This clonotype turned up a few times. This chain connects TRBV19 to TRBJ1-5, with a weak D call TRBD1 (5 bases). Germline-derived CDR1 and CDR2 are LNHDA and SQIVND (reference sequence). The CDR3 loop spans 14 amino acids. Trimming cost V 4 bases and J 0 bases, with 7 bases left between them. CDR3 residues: CASSKGNSNQPQHF. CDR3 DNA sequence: TGTGCCAGTAGTAAGGGGAATAGCAATCAGCCCCAGCATTTT.

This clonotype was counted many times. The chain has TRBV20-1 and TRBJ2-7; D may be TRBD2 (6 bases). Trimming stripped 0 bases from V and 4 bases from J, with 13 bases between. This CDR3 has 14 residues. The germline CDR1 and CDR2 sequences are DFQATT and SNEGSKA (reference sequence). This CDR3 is CSARDSKRAYEQYV. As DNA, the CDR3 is TGCAGTGCTAGAGATTCTAAGCGGGCGTACGAGCAGTACGTC.

CDR3 in DNA: TGCAGTGCCGAAAGGAGAATTTACAATGGCTACACCTTC. It encodes CSAERRIYNGYTF. The V gene is TRBV20-1, the J gene TRBJ1-2; D gene ambiguous. CDR1 and CDR2 (germline): DFQATT, SNEGSKA (reference sequence). The CDR3 runs 13 residues. Trimming took off 6 bases at V and 6 bases at J, with 17 bases between the two ends.

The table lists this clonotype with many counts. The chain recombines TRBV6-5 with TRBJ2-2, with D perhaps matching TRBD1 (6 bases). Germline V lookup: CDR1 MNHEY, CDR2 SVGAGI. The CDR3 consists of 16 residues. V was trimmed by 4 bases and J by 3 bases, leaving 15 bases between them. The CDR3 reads CASSLDPRGDTGELFF. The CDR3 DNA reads TGTGCCAGCAGTTTGGACCCCAGGGGTGACACCGGGGAGCTGTTTTTT.

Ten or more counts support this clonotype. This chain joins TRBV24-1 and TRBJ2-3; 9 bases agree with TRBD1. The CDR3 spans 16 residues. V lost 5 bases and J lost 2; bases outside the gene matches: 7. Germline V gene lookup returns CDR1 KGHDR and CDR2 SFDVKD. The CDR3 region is CATSGWTGETTDTQYF. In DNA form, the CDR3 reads TGTGCCACCAGTGGCTGGACAGGGGAGACCACAGATACGCAGTATTTT.

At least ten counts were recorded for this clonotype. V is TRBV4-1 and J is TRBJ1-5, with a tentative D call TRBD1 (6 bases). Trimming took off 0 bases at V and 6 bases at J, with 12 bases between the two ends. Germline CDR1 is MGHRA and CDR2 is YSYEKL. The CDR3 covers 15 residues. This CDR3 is CASSQDRGRFQPQHF. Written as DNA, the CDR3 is TGCGCCAGCAGCCAAGATAGGGGGAGATTTCAGCCCCAGCATTTT.

For the CDR3, the DNA is TGTGCCAGCAGCCAAGATCCCCGGACGACAGGCCCCTATGGCTACACCTTC. Translated, it gives CASSQDPRTTGPYGYTF. The rearrangement uses TRBV14 and TRBJ1-2; D perhaps matches TRBD1 (6 bases). V lost 0 bases, J lost 4 bases, and 18 bases lay in between. Germline lookup yields CDR1 SGHDN and CDR2 FVKESK. This CDR3 contains 17 residues.

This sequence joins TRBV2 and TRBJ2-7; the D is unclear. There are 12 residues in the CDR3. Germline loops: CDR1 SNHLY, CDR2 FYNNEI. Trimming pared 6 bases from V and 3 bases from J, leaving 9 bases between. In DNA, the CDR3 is TGTGCCAGCAGCGAGGAGAACTACGAGCAGTACTTC. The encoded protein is CASSEENYEQYF.

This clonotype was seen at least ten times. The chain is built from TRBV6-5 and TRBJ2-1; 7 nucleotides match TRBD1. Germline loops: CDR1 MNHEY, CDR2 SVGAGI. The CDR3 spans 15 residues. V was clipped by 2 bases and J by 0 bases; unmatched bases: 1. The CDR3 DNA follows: TGTGCCAGCAGTTACGACAGGGTCTCCTACAATGAGCAGTTCTTC. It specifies CASSYDRVSYNEQFF.

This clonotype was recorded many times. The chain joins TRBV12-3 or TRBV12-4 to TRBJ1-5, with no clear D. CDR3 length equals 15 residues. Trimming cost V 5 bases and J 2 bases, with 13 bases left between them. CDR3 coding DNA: TGTGCCAGCAGTCGACTAGGAGATGGCAATCAGCCCCAGCATTTT. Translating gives CASSRLGDGNQPQHF.

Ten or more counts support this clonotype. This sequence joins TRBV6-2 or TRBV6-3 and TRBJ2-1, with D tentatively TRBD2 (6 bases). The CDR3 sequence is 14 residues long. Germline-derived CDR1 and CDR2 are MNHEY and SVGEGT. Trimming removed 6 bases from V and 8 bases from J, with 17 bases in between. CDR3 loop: CASSLRDSTDEQFF. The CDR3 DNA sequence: TGTGCCAGCAGCCTTCGGGACTCAACGGATGAGCAGTTCTTC.

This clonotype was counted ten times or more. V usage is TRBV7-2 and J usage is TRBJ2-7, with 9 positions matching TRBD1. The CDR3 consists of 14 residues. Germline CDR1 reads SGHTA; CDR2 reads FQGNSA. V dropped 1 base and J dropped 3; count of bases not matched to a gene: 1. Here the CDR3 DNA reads TGTGCCAGCAGCTTAGGGGGACAGGGCTACGAGCAGTACTTC. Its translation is CASSLGGQGYEQYF.

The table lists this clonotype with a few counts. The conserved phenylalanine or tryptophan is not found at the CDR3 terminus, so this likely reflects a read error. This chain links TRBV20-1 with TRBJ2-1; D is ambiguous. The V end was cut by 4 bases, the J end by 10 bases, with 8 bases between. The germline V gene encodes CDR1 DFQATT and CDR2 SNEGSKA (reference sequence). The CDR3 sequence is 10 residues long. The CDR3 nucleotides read TGCAGTGCTATCCTAGGGGAGCAGTTCTCC. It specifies CSAILGEQFS.

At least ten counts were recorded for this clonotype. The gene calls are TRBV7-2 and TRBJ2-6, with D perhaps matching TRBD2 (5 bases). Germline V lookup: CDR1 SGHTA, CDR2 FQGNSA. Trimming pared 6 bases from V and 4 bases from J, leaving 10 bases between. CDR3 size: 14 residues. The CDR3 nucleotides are TGTGCCAGCAGTTCGGGGTCCGGGGCCAACGTCCTGACTTTC. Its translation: CASSSGSGANVLTF.

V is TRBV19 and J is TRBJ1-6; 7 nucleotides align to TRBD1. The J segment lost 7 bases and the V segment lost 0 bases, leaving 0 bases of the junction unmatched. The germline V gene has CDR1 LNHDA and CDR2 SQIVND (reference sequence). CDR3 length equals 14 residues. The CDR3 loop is CASSIDRGNSPLHF. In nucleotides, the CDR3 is TGTGCCAGTAGTATAGACAGGGGGAATTCACCCCTCCACTTT.

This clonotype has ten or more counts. The CDR3 spells CASSLAVTGGGDTQYF. The CDR3 DNA reads as TGTGCCAGCAGCTTAGCGGTGACGGGGGGCGGGGATACGCAGTATTTT. The chain has TRBV7-2 and TRBJ2-3; a possible D gene is TRBD2 (7 bases). The germline gives CDR1 SGHTA, CDR2 FQGNSA. Trimming removed 0 bases at V and 6 bases at J, with 16 bases between. The CDR3 consists of 16 residues.

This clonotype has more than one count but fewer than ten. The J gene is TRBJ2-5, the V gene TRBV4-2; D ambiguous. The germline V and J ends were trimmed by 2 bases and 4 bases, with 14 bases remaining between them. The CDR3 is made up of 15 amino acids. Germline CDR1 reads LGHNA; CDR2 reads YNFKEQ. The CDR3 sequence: CASSQRFRVGETQYF. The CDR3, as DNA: TGTGCCAGCAGCCAAAGGTTCCGGGTTGGAGAGACCCAGTACTTC.

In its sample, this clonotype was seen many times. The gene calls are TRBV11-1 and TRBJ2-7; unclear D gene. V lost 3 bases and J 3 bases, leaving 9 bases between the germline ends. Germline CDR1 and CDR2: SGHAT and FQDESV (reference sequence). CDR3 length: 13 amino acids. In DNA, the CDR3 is TGTGCCAGCAGCTTTGGGCTGGACTACGAGCAGTACTTC. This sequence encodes CASSFGLDYEQYF.

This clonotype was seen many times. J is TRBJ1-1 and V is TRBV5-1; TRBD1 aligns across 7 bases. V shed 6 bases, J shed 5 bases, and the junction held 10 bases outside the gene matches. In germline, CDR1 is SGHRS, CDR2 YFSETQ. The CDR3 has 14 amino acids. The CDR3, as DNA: TGCGCCAGCACGCCCGCGACAGGGAGGACTGAAGCTTTCTTT. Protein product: CASTPATGRTEAFF.

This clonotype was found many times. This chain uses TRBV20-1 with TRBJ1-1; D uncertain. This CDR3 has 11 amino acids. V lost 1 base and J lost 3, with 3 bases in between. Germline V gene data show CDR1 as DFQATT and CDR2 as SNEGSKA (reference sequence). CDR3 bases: TGCAGTGCTAGAGGGGACACTGAAGCTTTCTTT. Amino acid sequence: CSARGDTEAFF.

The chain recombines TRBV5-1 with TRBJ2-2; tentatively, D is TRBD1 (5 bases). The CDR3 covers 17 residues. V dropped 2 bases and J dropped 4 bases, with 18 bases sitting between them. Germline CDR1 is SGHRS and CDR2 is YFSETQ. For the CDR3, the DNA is TGCGCCAGCAGCTTACCCCTTACCCACAGGATCACCGGGGAGCTGTTTTTT. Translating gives CASSLPLTHRITGELFF. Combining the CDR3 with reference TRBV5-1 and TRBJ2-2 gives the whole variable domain KAGVTQTPRYLIKTRGQQVTLSCSPISGHRSVSWYQQTPGQGLQFLFEYFSETQRNKGNFPGRFSGRQFSNSRSEMNVSTLELGDSALYLCASSLPLTHRITGELFFGEGSRLTVL.

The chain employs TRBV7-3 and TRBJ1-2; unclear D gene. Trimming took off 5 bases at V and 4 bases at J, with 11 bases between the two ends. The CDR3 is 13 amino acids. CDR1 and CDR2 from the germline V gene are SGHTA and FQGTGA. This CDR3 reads CASSPGPSYGYTF. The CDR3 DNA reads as TGTGCCAGCAGCCCCGGACCTTCCTATGGCTACACCTTC.

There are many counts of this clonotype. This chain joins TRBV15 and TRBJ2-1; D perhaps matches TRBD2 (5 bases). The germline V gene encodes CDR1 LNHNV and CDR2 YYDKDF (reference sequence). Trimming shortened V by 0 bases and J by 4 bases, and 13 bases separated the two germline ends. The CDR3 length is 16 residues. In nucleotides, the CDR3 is TGTGCCACCAGCAGAGACCCTAGCCGAACTTACAATGAGCAGTTCTTC. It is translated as CATSRDPSRTYNEQFF.

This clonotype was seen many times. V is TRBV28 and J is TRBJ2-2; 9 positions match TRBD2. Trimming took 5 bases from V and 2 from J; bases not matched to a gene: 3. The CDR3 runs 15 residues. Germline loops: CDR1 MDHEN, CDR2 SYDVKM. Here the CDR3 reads CASSLAGRNTGELFF. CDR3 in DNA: TGTGCCAGCAGTCTAGCGGGACGAAACACCGGGGAGCTGTTTTTT. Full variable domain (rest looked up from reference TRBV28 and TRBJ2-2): DVKVTQSSRYLVKRTGEKVFLECVQDMDHENMFWYRQDPGLGLRLIYFSYDVKMKEKGDIPEGYSVSREKKERFSLILESASTNQTSMYLCASSLAGRNTGELFFGEGSRLTVL.

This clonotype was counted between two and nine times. CDR3 region: CASSPGQGPQETQYF. The CDR3, as DNA: TGTGCCAGCAGCCCGGGACAGGGGCCCCAAGAGACCCAGTACTTC. This rearrangement joins TRBV7-9 to TRBJ2-5, with 10 bases matching TRBD1. J lost 1 base, V lost 5 bases, and 4 bases had no gene match. From germline, CDR1 is SEHNR and CDR2 FQNEAQ (reference sequence). This CDR3 contains 15 residues.

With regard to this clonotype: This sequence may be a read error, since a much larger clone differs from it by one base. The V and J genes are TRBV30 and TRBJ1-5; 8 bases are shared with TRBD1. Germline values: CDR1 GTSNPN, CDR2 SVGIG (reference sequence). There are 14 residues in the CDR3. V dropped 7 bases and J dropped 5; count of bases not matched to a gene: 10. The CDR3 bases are TGTGCCTATTCCCCAGGGGGCCGGCATCAGCCCCAGCATTTT. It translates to CAYSPGGRHQPQHF.

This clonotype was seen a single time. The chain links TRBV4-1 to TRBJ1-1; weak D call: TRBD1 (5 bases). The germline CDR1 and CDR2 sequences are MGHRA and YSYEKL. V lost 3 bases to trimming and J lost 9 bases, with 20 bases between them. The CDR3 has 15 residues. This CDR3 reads CASSQGRIGAYKAFF. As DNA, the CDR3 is TGCGCCAGCAGCCAGGGTCGAATCGGGGCTTACAAAGCTTTCTTT.